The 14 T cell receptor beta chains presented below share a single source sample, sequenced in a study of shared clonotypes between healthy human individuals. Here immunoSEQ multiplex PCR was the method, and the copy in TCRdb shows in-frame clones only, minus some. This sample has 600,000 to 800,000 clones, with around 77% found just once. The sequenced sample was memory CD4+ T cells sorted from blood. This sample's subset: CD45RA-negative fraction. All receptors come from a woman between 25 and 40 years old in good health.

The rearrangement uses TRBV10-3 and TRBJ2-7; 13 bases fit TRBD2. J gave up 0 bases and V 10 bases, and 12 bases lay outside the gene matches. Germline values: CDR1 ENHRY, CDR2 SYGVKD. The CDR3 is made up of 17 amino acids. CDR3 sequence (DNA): TGTGCCACGGGGACTAGCGGGACTCGAATCCTCTCCTACGAGCAGTACTTC. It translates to CATGTSGTRILSYEQYF.

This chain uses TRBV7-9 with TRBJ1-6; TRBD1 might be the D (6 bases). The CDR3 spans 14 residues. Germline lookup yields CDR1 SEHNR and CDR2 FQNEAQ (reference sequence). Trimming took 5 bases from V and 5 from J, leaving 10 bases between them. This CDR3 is CASSSEGDNSPLHF. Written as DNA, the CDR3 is TGTGCCAGCAGCAGTGAGGGGGATAATTCACCCCTCCACTTT.

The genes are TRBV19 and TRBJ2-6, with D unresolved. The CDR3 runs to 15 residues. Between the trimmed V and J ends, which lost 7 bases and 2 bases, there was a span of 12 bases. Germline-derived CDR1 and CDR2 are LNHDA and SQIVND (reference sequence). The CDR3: CASTRKGAGANVLTF. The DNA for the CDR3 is TGTGCCAGTACTAGAAAAGGAGCTGGGGCCAACGTCCTGACTTTC.

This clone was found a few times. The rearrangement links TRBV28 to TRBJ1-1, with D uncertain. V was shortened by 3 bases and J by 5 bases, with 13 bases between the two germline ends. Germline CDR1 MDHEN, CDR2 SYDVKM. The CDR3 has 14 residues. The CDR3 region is CASSLLGETTEAFF. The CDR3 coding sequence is TGTGCCAGCAGTTTGCTTGGAGAAACAACTGAAGCTTTCTTT. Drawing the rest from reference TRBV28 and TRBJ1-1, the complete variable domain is DVKVTQSSRYLVKRTGEKVFLECVQDMDHENMFWYRQDPGLGLRLIYFSYDVKMKEKGDIPEGYSVSREKKERFSLILESASTNQTSMYLCASSLLGETTEAFFGQGTRLTVV.

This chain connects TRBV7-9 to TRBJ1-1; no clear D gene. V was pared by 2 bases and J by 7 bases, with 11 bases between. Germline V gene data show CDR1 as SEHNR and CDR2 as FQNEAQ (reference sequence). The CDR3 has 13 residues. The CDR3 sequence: CASSLLGYHEAFF. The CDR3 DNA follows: TGTGCCAGCAGCTTATTAGGGTATCATGAAGCTTTCTTT.

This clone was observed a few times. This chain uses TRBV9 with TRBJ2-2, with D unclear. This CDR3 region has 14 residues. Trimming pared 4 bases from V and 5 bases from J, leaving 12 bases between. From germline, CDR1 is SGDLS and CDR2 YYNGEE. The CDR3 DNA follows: TGTGCCAGCAGCCCGAACTCGGAGACCGGGGAGCTGTTTTTT. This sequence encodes CASSPNSETGELFF.

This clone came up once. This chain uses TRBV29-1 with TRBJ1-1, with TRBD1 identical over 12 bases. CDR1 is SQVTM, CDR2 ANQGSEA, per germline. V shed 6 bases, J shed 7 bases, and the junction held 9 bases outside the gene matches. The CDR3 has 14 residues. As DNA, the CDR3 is TGCAGCGTCGGGCAGGGACAGGGGGCACATGAAGCTTTCTTT. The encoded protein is CSVGQGQGAHEAFF.

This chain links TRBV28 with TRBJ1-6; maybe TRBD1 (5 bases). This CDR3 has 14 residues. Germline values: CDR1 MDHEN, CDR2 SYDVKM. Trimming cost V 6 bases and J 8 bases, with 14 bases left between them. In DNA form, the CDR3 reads TGTGCCAGCAGAGACAGCCGGGGAGATTCACCCCTCCACTTT. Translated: CASRDSRGDSPLHF.

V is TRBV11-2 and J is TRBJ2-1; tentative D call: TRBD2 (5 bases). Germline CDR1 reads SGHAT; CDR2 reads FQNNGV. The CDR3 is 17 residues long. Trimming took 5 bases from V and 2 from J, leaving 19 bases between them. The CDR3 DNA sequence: TGTGCCAGCAGCCAAGCAGAGCGGAGGCGAGCCTACAATGAGCAGTTCTTC. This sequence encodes CASSQAERRRAYNEQFF.

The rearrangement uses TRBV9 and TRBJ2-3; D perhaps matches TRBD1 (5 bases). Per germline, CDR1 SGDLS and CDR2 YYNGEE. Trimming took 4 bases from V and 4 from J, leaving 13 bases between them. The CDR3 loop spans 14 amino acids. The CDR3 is CASSTRALADTQYF. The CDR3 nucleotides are TGTGCCAGCAGCACCAGGGCATTGGCAGATACGCAGTATTTT.

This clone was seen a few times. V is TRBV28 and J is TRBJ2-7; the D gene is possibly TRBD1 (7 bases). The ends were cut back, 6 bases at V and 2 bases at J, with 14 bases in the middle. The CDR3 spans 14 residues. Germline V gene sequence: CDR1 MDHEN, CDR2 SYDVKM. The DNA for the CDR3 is TGTGCCAGCAGGCCCCCAGGGGGGCCCTACGAGCAGTACTTC. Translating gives CASRPPGGPYEQYF.

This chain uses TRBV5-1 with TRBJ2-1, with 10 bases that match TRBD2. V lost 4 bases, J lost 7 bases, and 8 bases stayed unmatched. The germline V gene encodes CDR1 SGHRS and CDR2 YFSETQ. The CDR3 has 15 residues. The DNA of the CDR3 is TGCGCCAGCAGCGCTCGTAGCGGGAGGTCGAATGAGCAGTTCTTC. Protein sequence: CASSARSGRSNEQFF. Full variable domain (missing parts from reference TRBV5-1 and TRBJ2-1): KAGVTQTPRYLIKTRGQQVTLSCSPISGHRSVSWYQQTPGQGLQFLFEYFSETQRNKGNFPGRFSGRQFSNSRSEMNVSTLELGDSALYLCASSARSGRSNEQFFGPGTRLTVL.

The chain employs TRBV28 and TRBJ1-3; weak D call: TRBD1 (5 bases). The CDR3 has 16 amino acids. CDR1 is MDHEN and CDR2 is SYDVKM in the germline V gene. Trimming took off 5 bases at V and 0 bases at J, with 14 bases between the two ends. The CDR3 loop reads CASSGPGTASGNTIYF. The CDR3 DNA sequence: TGTGCCAGCAGTGGTCCCGGGACCGCCTCTGGAAACACCATATATTTT.

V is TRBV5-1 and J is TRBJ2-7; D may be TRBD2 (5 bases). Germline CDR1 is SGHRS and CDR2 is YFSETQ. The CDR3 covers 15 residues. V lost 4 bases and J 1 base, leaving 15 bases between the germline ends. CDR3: CASSRHDSGSYEQYF. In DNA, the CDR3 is TGCGCCAGCAGCCGCCACGATTCGGGGTCCTACGAGCAGTACTTC. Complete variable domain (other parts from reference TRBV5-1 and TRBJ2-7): KAGVTQTPRYLIKTRGQQVTLSCSPISGHRSVSWYQQTPGQGLQFLFEYFSETQRNKGNFPGRFSGRQFSNSRSEMNVSTLELGDSALYLCASSRHDSGSYEQYFGPGTRLTVT.